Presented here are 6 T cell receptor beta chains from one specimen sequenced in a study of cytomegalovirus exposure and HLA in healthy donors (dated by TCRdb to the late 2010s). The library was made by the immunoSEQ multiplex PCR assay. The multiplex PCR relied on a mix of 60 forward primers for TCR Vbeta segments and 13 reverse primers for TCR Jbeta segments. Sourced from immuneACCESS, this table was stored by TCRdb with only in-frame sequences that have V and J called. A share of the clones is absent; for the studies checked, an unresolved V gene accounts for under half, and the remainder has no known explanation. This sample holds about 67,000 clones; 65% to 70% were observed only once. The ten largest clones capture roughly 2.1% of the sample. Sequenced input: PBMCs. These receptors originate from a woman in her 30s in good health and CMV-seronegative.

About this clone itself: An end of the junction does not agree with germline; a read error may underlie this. In nucleotides, the CDR3 is TGTTCCAGCAGCTTAGTGGGAGGAGGCTACACCTTC. Residues: CSSSLVGGGYTF. V is TRBV7-9 and J is TRBJ1-2; no firm D call. Germline loops: CDR1 SEHNR, CDR2 FQNEAQ (reference sequence). This CDR3 region has 12 residues.

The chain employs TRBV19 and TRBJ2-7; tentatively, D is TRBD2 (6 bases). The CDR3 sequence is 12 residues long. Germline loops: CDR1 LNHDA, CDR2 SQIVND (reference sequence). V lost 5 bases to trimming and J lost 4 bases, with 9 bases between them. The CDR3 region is CASSRRGYEQYF. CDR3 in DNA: TGTGCCAGTAGTCGGAGGGGTTACGAGCAGTACTTC.

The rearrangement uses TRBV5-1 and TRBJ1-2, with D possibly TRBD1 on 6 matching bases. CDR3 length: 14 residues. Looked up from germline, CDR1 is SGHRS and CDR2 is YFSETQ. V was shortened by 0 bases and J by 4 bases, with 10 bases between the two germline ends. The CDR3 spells CASSLDRVGYGYTF. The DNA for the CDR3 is TGCGCCAGCAGCTTGGACAGGGTCGGCTATGGCTACACCTTC.

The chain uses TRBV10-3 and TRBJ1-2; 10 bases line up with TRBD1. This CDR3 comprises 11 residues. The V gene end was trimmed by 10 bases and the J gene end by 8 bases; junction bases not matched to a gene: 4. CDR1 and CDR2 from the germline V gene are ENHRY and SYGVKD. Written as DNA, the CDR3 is TGTGCCACCGGGACAGGGGCCGGCTACACCTTC. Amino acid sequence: CATGTGAGYTF.

The CDR3 DNA follows: TGTGCCAGCAGTGTCCGGCAGGGCACAGATACGCAGTATTTT. It yields the protein CASSVRQGTDTQYF. The chain has TRBV2 and TRBJ2-3; D is uncertain. V was clipped by 4 bases and J by 1 base, with 9 bases between them. The CDR3 is 14 residues long. CDR1 and CDR2 from the germline V gene are SNHLY and FYNNEI.

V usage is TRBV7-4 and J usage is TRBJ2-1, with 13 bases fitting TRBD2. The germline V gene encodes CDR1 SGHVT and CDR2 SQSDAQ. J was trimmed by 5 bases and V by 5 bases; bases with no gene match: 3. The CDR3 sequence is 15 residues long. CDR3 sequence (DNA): TGTGCCAGCAGCCAACTAGCGGGGGGGCACAATGAGCAGTTCTTC. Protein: CASSQLAGGHNEQFF.